What follows are 25 T cell receptor beta chains derived from one specimen sequenced in a study of Ad26.COV2.S vaccination and SARS-CoV-2 variants. Generated by immunoSEQ multiplex PCR, the TCRdb table keeps only in-frame clones and is missing some. The data hold a few hundred thousand clones, with about nine tenths observed a single time. Documented treatment: around 19 received Ad26.COV2.S at low or high dose, single or two shots; roughly five received placebo; per-sample allocation not given. Sampling occurred on day 63 after the first vaccine or placebo injection. The sample here was peripheral blood, taken in a trial of Ad26.COV2.S vaccine versus placebo. Receptor source: a person aged 18 to 65 who received the Ad26.COV2.S COVID-19 vaccine or a placebo.

This chain links TRBV19 with TRBJ1-2; tentative D call: TRBD1 (6 bases). The CDR3 covers 18 residues. The V gene lost 5 bases and the J gene lost 4 bases, with 26 bases spanning the gap. Germline CDR1 reads LNHDA; CDR2 reads SQIVND (reference sequence). CDR3: CASSPTTGVGGASYGYTF. In DNA form, the CDR3 reads TGTGCCAGTAGTCCGACCACCGGGGTGGGGGGCGCGAGCTATGGCTACACCTTC.

V and J are TRBV6-5 and TRBJ1-6, with 7 bases fitting TRBD1. The ends lost 11 bases at V and 3 bases at J; junction bases unmatched: 10. CDR1 is MNHEY and CDR2 is SVGAGI in the germline V gene. CDR3 size: 15 residues. CDR3 sequence reads: CALGGEYFYNSPLHF. In DNA, the CDR3 is TGTGCCTTAGGGGGCGAATATTTCTATAATTCACCCCTCCACTTT.

The V call is TRBV6-1, the J call TRBJ2-7, with TRBD2 matching over 7 bases. Per the germline V gene, CDR1 is MNHNS and CDR2 is SASEGT. The CDR3 sequence is 16 residues long. Trimming took 4 bases from V and 2 from J; bases not matched to a gene: 11. The CDR3 region is CASSVQGGTGAYEQYF. The CDR3 DNA follows: TGTGCCAGCAGTGTGCAGGGAGGGACGGGGGCCTACGAGCAGTACTTC.

The CDR3 region is CASSKGGEAFF. As DNA, the CDR3 is TGTGCCAGCAGTAAGGGGGGTGAAGCTTTCTTT. V is TRBV12-3 or TRBV12-4 and J is TRBJ1-1; D may be TRBD1 (6 bases). The CDR3 has 11 amino acids. Trimming cost V 5 bases and J 7 bases, with 8 bases left between them.

Turning to this clone: Additional DNA sequences in this sample encode the identical CDR3. This chain joins TRBV6-4 and TRBJ2-3; 9 nucleotides match TRBD2. The CDR3 length is 15 residues. Per the germline V gene, CDR1 is MRHNA and CDR2 is SNTAGT. The V segment lost 3 bases and the J segment 0 bases; nucleotides outside the gene matches: 1. The CDR3: CASSERGGSTDTQYF. The CDR3 DNA is TGTGCCAGCAGTGAGCGGGGGGGTAGCACAGATACGCAGTATTTT.

The rearrangement links TRBV7-9 to TRBJ2-2, with 10 nucleotides matching TRBD1. Per the germline V gene, CDR1 is SEHNR and CDR2 is FQNEAQ (reference sequence). There are 15 residues in the CDR3. J gave up 4 bases and V 5 bases, and 4 bases lay outside the gene matches. Here the CDR3 reads CASSKGQGTTGELFF. The CDR3 coding sequence is TGTGCCAGCAGCAAGGGACAGGGGACCACCGGGGAGCTGTTTTTT.

The rearrangement uses TRBV20-1 and TRBJ2-2; D possibly matches TRBD1 or TRBD2 (5 bases each). The V end was cut by 3 bases, the J end by 5 bases, with 13 bases between. Germline V gene sequence: CDR1 DFQATT, CDR2 SNEGSKA (reference sequence). The CDR3 spans 14 residues. The CDR3: CSASVAGRTGELFF. CDR3 nucleotide sequence: TGCAGTGCTAGTGTAGCAGGGAGAACCGGGGAGCTGTTTTTT.

The CDR3 DNA follows: TGTGCCAGCAGAAGGACAGGGGGGGGGAATCAGCCCCAGCATTTT. Translating gives CASRRTGGGNQPQHF. The chain links TRBV6-5 to TRBJ1-5; 10 bases fit TRBD1. The CDR3 is made up of 15 amino acids. Germline CDR1 MNHEY, CDR2 SVGAGI. The V gene end was trimmed by 6 bases and the J gene end by 4 bases; junction bases not matched to a gene: 6.

With respect to this clone: The same CDR3 also results from other DNA sequences found in this sample. V usage is TRBV5-4 and J usage is TRBJ1-1, with D hard to call. The CDR3 is made up of 13 amino acids. Trimming took 4 bases from V and 2 from J, leaving 9 bases between them. The germline gives CDR1 SGHNT, CDR2 YYREEE (reference sequence). The CDR3 loop is CASSLGGNTEAFF. Written as DNA, the CDR3 is TGTGCCAGCAGCCTGGGCGGCAACACTGAAGCTTTCTTT.

V gene TRBV9 combines with J gene TRBJ2-1; no reliable D call. V was clipped by 3 bases and J by 2 bases, with 6 bases between them. Germline V gene data show CDR1 as SGDLS and CDR2 as YYNGEE. The CDR3 consists of 13 residues. The CDR3 is CASSAGAYNEQFF. CDR3 DNA: TGTGCCAGCAGCGCCGGAGCCTACAATGAGCAGTTCTTC.

This clone is a singleton in its sample. The chain has TRBV4-2 and TRBJ2-3; 7 bases map to TRBD2. With 1 base clipped from V and 5 bases from J, the junction kept 9 bases outside the gene matches. The CDR3 extends over 16 amino acids. Germline V gene data show CDR1 as LGHNA and CDR2 as YNFKEQ. CDR3 sequence reads: CASSQVQGGREDTQYF. CDR3 nucleotides: TGTGCCAGCAGCCAAGTCCAGGGAGGGCGGGAAGATACGCAGTATTTT.

The CDR3 DNA is TGTGCCAGCAGCCCAGGGGGCAACTATGGCTACACCTTC. The encoded protein is CASSPGGNYGYTF. The V gene is TRBV9, the J gene TRBJ1-2, with 8 bases fitting TRBD1. This CDR3 contains 13 residues. The V gene's germline CDR1 is SGDLS and CDR2 YYNGEE. J gave up 2 bases and V 4 bases, and 1 base lay outside the gene matches.

CDR3 amino acids: CASSARLAGGPRNTGELFF. The CDR3 DNA sequence: TGTGCCAGCAGCGCCCGACTAGCGGGGGGGCCTAGAAACACCGGGGAGCTGTTTTTT. This chain connects TRBV13 to TRBJ2-2, with TRBD2 identical over 14 bases. This CDR3 is built from 19 residues. V gave up 5 bases and J gave up 2 bases; unmatched junction bases: 10. In germline, CDR1 is PRHDT, CDR2 FYEKMQ (reference sequence).

CDR3 in DNA: TGTGCCTGGGGCCCCCTCGGGACACAAACCTACGAGCAGTACTTC. Its protein is CAWGPLGTQTYEQYF. The rearrangement links TRBV30 to TRBJ2-7; possible D gene TRBD1, 6 bases. This CDR3 is 15 amino acids long. The germline V and J ends were trimmed by 5 bases and 2 bases, with 19 bases remaining between them. Germline lookup yields CDR1 GTSNPN and CDR2 SVGIG (reference sequence).

The chain combines TRBV7-8 with TRBJ2-7, with D perhaps TRBD1 or TRBD2 (6 bases each). Germline V gene sequence: CDR1 SGHVS, CDR2 FQNEAQ. The CDR3 runs 16 residues. V shed 4 bases and J shed 4 bases, with 20 bases lying between them. The DNA for the CDR3 is TGTGCCAGCAGCTCCCAGGATTCGGGGGCCAAGTACGAGCAGTACTTC. It codes for CASSSQDSGAKYEQYF.

This clone has just one count. The chain combines TRBV7-3 with TRBJ2-3; 9 nucleotides agree with TRBD1. This CDR3 is 16 amino acids long. The J segment lost 4 bases and the V segment lost 5 bases, leaving 10 bases of the junction unmatched. The germline V gene encodes CDR1 SGHTA and CDR2 FQGTGA. The CDR3: CASSPKGTGWADTQYF. The CDR3 DNA follows: TGTGCCAGCAGCCCAAAGGGGACAGGGTGGGCAGATACGCAGTATTTT.

This clone was seen ten or more times. The chain uses TRBV6-4 and TRBJ2-6; D is perhaps TRBD1 (5 bases). Germline assignment: CDR1 MRHNA and CDR2 SNTAGT. Trimming removed 3 bases at V and 0 bases at J, with 6 bases between. The CDR3 spans 15 residues. In DNA, the CDR3 is TGTGCCAGCAGTGAGGACAACTCTGGGGCCAACGTCCTGACTTTC. Amino acid sequence: CASSEDNSGANVLTF.

This chain links TRBV4-3 with TRBJ2-2, with D perhaps matching TRBD2 (5 bases). The V end lost 0 bases, the J end lost 8 bases, and 13 bases lay between the germline ends. Looked up from germline, CDR1 is LGHNA and CDR2 is YSLEER. The CDR3 has 15 amino acids. The CDR3 coding sequence is TGCGCCAGCAGCCAAGATCGGAGGTTGATGGGGGAGCTGTTTTTT. As protein: CASSQDRRLMGELFF.

The chain recombines TRBV7-9 with TRBJ2-1, with TRBD2 identical over 8 bases. V was clipped by 1 base and J by 5 bases; unmatched bases: 7. Germline CDR1 is SEHNR and CDR2 is FQNEAQ (reference sequence). This CDR3 region has 16 residues. This chain's CDR3 is CASSLDGGGSDNEQFF. The CDR3 DNA sequence: TGTGCCAGCAGCTTAGATGGCGGGGGGTCAGACAATGAGCAGTTCTTC. Full variable domain (missing parts from reference TRBV7-9 and TRBJ2-1): DTGVSQNPRHKITKRGQNVTFRCDPISEHNRLYWYRQTLGQGPEFLTYFQNEAQLEKSRLLSDRFSAERPKGSFSTLEIQRTEQGDSAMYLCASSLDGGGSDNEQFFGPGTRLTVL.

The rearrangement joins TRBV18 to TRBJ1-4, with D tentatively TRBD1 (5 bases). Trimming pared 3 bases from V and 4 bases from J, leaving 9 bases between. This CDR3 has 14 amino acids. Germline V gives CDR1 KGHSH, CDR2 LQKENI. The CDR3 reads CASSPQQGNEKLFF. Here the CDR3 DNA reads TGTGCCAGCTCACCGCAGCAGGGTAATGAAAAACTGTTTTTT.

The J gene is TRBJ1-1, the V gene TRBV6-5, with D maybe TRBD1 (5 bases). This CDR3 is 13 amino acids long. The V end lost 2 bases, the J end lost 3 bases, and 7 bases lay between the germline ends. Germline CDR1 MNHEY, CDR2 SVGAGI. CDR3 sequence: CASSYGGDTEAFF. CDR3 DNA: TGTGCCAGCAGTTACGGGGGTGACACTGAAGCTTTCTTT.

The V gene is TRBV6-5, the J gene TRBJ1-5, with 7 bases aligning to TRBD1. CDR3 length: 14 amino acids. V shed 2 bases and J 7 bases; nucleotides not matched to a gene: 5. The germline V gene encodes CDR1 MNHEY and CDR2 SVGAGI. As DNA, the CDR3 is TGTGCCAGCAGTTACACAGGGGCTCGGCAGCCCCAGCATTTT. Protein sequence: CASSYTGARQPQHF.

The CDR3 protein is CASSSGQINYEQYF. In nucleotides, the CDR3 is TGTGCCAGCAGTTCGGGACAGATAAACTACGAGCAGTACTTC. This chain connects TRBV27 to TRBJ2-7, with 7 bases aligning to TRBD1. Unmatched junction bases numbered 6, after V lost 4 bases and J lost 3 bases. CDR1 is MNHEY, CDR2 SMNVEV, per germline (reference sequence). The CDR3 extends over 14 amino acids.

The chain recombines TRBV3-1 (or the pseudogene TRBV3-2) with TRBJ2-7; 8 nucleotides match TRBD1. This CDR3 has 14 amino acids. V dropped 0 bases and J dropped 6; count of bases not matched to a gene: 4. Germline CDR1 and CDR2: LGHDT and YNNKEL (reference sequence). The CDR3, as DNA: TGTGCCAGCAGCCAAGAAACAGGGGGGCTCGAGCAGTACTTC. Its protein product is CASSQETGGLEQYF.

This rearrangement joins TRBV5-4 to TRBJ2-7; 7 bases match TRBD2. Germline CDR1 and CDR2: SGHNT and YYREEE (reference sequence). V was pared by 4 bases and J by 9 bases, with 16 bases of the junction left unmatched. The CDR3 has 15 residues. The CDR3 protein is CASSPGGGYTTPQYF. In DNA, the CDR3 is TGTGCCAGCAGCCCTGGGGGGGGATACACGACCCCGCAGTACTTC.